A single sample gave rise to the 26 T cell receptor beta chains below, sequenced in a study of cytotoxic CD8 clonotypes in ibrutinib-treated CLL. Sequencing used immunoSEQ multiplex PCR; TCRdb keeps in-frame clones, though not all of them. Of 15,000 to 20,000 clones in the sample, 55% to 80% were seen once. Sequencing used PBMCs, obtained before ibrutinib treatment. The source of these receptors is a human donor with chronic lymphocytic leukemia.

V is TRBV7-3 and J is TRBJ1-1; D uncertain. The CDR3 spans 14 residues. The germline V gene has CDR1 SGHTA and CDR2 FQGTGA. V was shortened by 1 base and J by 4 bases, with 10 bases between the two germline ends. For the CDR3, the DNA is TGTGCCAGCAGCTTAAATACGGGCAGCACTGAAGCTTTCTTT. Translating gives CASSLNTGSTEAFF.

The V gene is TRBV18, the J gene TRBJ2-5; D is possibly TRBD2 (5 bases). Looked up from germline, CDR1 is KGHSH and CDR2 is LQKENI. This CDR3 contains 14 residues. Trimming left V 3 bases short and J 4 bases short, with 12 bases between. CDR3 sequence: CASSPGLAGETQYF. The DNA for the CDR3 is TGTGCCAGCTCACCTGGTCTAGCAGGAGAGACCCAGTACTTC.

The chain is built from TRBV29-1 and TRBJ1-2; 9 nucleotides line up with TRBD1. V lost 7 bases to trimming and J lost 4 bases; unmatched junction nucleotides: 7. Per the germline V gene, CDR1 is SQVTM and CDR2 is ANQGSEA. CDR3 length: 13 residues. DNA of the CDR3: TGCAGCGCAAGGACAGGGGCGGGCTATGGCTACACCTTC. It yields the protein CSARTGAGYGYTF. Supplemented by reference TRBV29-1 and TRBJ1-2, the full variable domain reads SAVISQKPSRDICQRGTSLTIQCQVDSQVTMMFWYRQQPGQSLTLIATANQGSEATYESGFVIDKFPISRPNLTFSTLTVSNMSPEDSSIYLCSARTGAGYGYTFGSGTRLTVV.

The chain uses TRBV5-1 and TRBJ1-2; D is ambiguous. Germline-derived CDR1 and CDR2 are SGHRS and YFSETQ. Trimming left V 3 bases short and J 1 base short, with 19 bases between. CDR3 length equals 17 residues. CDR3 DNA: TGCGCCAGCAGCTCGGCTTCCCGGGTGAGGGATAACTATGGCTACACCTTC. Translated: CASSSASRVRDNYGYTF.

The rearrangement links TRBV4-1 to TRBJ2-5; maybe TRBD1 (5 bases). Germline lookup yields CDR1 MGHRA and CDR2 YSYEKL. V was shortened by 3 bases and J by 4 bases, with 18 bases between the two germline ends. The CDR3 runs to 16 residues. As DNA, the CDR3 is TGCGCCAGCAGCCAGGATTTGTGGACACCACGAGAGACCCAGTACTTC. As protein: CASSQDLWTPRETQYF.

The chain has TRBV5-1 and TRBJ1-6; 8 nucleotides align to TRBD1. The CDR3 spans 17 residues. The J segment lost 9 bases and the V segment lost 0 bases, leaving 11 bases of the junction unmatched. Per the germline V gene, CDR1 is SGHRS and CDR2 is YFSETQ. DNA of the CDR3: TGCGCCAGCAGCTTGGGGCTCACCGGGACAGGATCTTCACCCCTCCACTTT. Protein product: CASSLGLTGTGSSPLHF. The whole variable domain, filled in from reference TRBV5-1 and TRBJ1-6, reads KAGVTQTPRYLIKTRGQQVTLSCSPISGHRSVSWYQQTPGQGLQFLFEYFSETQRNKGNFPGRFSGRQFSNSRSEMNVSTLELGDSALYLCASSLGLTGTGSSPLHFGNGTRLTVT.

The chain is built from TRBV5-8 and TRBJ2-3, with D possibly called TRBD1 or TRBD2 (6 bases each). Germline V gene lookup returns CDR1 SGHTS and CDR2 YDEGEE. Trimming pared 4 bases from V and 2 bases from J, leaving 20 bases between. The CDR3 consists of 17 residues. The CDR3 bases are TGTGCCAGCAGCATTGGGGGCCGGGGAGGTTTCACAGATACGCAGTATTTT. Translation gives CASSIGGRGGFTDTQYF.

This clone is classed as medium-sized. V usage is TRBV6-6 and J usage is TRBJ1-1; 10 nucleotides match TRBD1. The CDR3 has 13 amino acids. The V gene's germline CDR1 is MNHNY and CDR2 SVGAGI (reference sequence). Losses at the gene ends were 7 bases for V and 2 bases for J; bases not matched to a gene: 1. This chain's CDR3 is CASTTGGNTEAFF. DNA for the CDR3: TGTGCCAGCACGACAGGGGGCAACACTGAAGCTTTCTTT.

The rearrangement links TRBV9 to TRBJ1-1; D perhaps matches TRBD1 (5 bases). Germline values: CDR1 SGDLS, CDR2 YYNGEE. CDR3 length equals 13 residues. V dropped 0 bases and J dropped 11 bases, with 14 bases sitting between them. The CDR3 region has the DNA TGTGCCAGCAGCGTAGCGCAGGGCGGCGAGGCTTTCTTT. Translation: CASSVAQGGEAFF.

By proportion, this clone is medium-sized. In DNA form, the CDR3 reads TGTGCCAGCAGAGCCGGGACCGTAAGCAATCAGCCCCAGCATTTT. Protein sequence: CASRAGTVSNQPQHF. This sequence joins TRBV2 and TRBJ1-5; a weak D match, TRBD1 (5 bases). Looked up from germline, CDR1 is SNHLY and CDR2 is FYNNEI. V lost 6 bases to trimming and J lost 1 base, with 13 bases between them. The CDR3 is made up of 15 amino acids.

The V and J genes are TRBV6-1 and TRBJ2-1; the D gene is possibly TRBD2 (7 bases). Trimming stripped 1 base from V and 2 bases from J, with 9 bases between. The CDR3 is 15 amino acids. Germline CDR1 and CDR2: MNHNS and SASEGT. CDR3: CASSEGGGPYNEQFF. CDR3 in DNA: TGTGCCAGCAGTGAAGGGGGGGGGCCCTACAATGAGCAGTTCTTC.

The V gene is TRBV18, the J gene TRBJ1-1; TRBD1 is a possible D gene (5 bases). V lost 8 bases and J lost 3, with 10 bases in between. Germline V CDR1 and CDR2: KGHSH, LQKENI. This CDR3 is 12 amino acids long. The CDR3 DNA follows: TGTGCCAGCGTCAGGGTGGACACTGAAGCTTTCTTT. It specifies CASVRVDTEAFF.

This sequence joins TRBV7-9 and TRBJ2-1, with D hard to call. CDR1 is SEHNR, CDR2 FQNEAQ, per germline (reference sequence). The CDR3 has 15 residues. The V end lost 6 bases, the J end lost 7 bases, and 19 bases lay between the germline ends. CDR3 DNA: TGTGCCAGCAGTTACGCTCCTGGGGATTGGAATGAGCAGTTCTTC. Protein sequence: CASSYAPGDWNEQFF.

The CDR3, as DNA: TGTGCCAGCAGCCCCTCGGGTGCTGACTATGGCTACACCTTC. Protein: CASSPSGADYGYTF. V and J are TRBV7-9 and TRBJ1-2; D gene ambiguous. This CDR3 contains 14 residues. Looked up from germline, CDR1 is SEHNR and CDR2 is FQNEAQ (reference sequence). V was clipped by 5 bases and J by 3 bases, with 13 bases between them.

The gene calls are TRBV11-1 and TRBJ2-2; 10 bases are shared with TRBD1. CDR3 length: 17 residues. The germline gives CDR1 SGHAT, CDR2 FQDESV (reference sequence). The J segment lost 3 bases and the V segment lost 1 base, leaving 5 bases of the junction unmatched. The CDR3 region is CASSLEGTGAYTGELFF. DNA of the CDR3: TGTGCCAGCAGCTTAGAGGGGACAGGGGCTTACACCGGGGAGCTGTTTTTT.

The chain is built from TRBV11-3 and TRBJ1-1, with D possibly TRBD1 on 6 matching bases. This CDR3 has 14 residues. V was clipped by 1 base and J by 2 bases, with 8 bases between them. Germline V gives CDR1 SGHNT, CDR2 YENEEA. The CDR3 DNA sequence: TGTGCCAGCAGCTTAGGGGGGGCTAACACTGAAGCTTTCTTT. Translating it yields CASSLGGANTEAFF.

The CDR3 loop is CASSLGGYGYTF. CDR3 DNA: TGTGCCAGCAGCTTAGGTGGCTATGGCTACACCTTC. The chain has TRBV5-8 and TRBJ1-2; D is ambiguous. Per the germline V gene, CDR1 is SGHTS and CDR2 is YDEGEE. The CDR3 extends over 12 amino acids. The V and J ends lost 2 bases and 4 bases respectively, with 6 bases between them.

This clone appeared a single time. The V gene is TRBV9, the J gene TRBJ2-3, with a tentative D call TRBD1 (6 bases). CDR1 and CDR2 (germline): SGDLS, YYNGEE. Trimming took 3 bases from V and 6 from J, leaving 20 bases between them. CDR3 size: 16 residues. CDR3 DNA sequence: TGTGCCAGCAGCGACCCCGGGACAAGTATTGTCGATACGCAGTATTTT. It codes for CASSDPGTSIVDTQYF.

The rearrangement joins TRBV29-1 to TRBJ1-1; 7 bases align to TRBD1. This CDR3 region has 12 residues. The germline V gene encodes CDR1 SQVTM and CDR2 ANQGSEA. Trimming took 4 bases from V and 5 from J; bases not matched to a gene: 4. CDR3 protein: CSVGDSRTEAFF. The CDR3 coding sequence is TGCAGCGTTGGGGACAGTAGGACTGAAGCTTTCTTT.

There are a few counts of this clone. The chain combines TRBV19 with TRBJ1-5, with 7 bases fitting TRBD1. Germline trimming cut 6 bases from V and 2 bases from J; bases unmatched to any gene: 4. The CDR3 extends over 14 amino acids. Germline CDR1 is LNHDA and CDR2 is SQIVND (reference sequence). CDR3 coding DNA: TGTGCCAGTAGAGATACAGGGGGCAATCAGCCCCAGCATTTT. It yields the protein CASRDTGGNQPQHF.

This sequence joins TRBV4-1 and TRBJ1-2, with D unclear. V lost 0 bases to trimming and J lost 8 bases, with 19 bases between them. This CDR3 spans 16 amino acids. The germline CDR1 and CDR2 sequences are MGHRA and YSYEKL. CDR3: CASSQEVGRSSDGYTF. As DNA, the CDR3 is TGCGCCAGCAGCCAAGAAGTTGGGCGGAGTAGTGACGGCTACACCTTC.

The chain couples TRBV11-2 to TRBJ2-7; tentative D call: TRBD2 (5 bases). Trimming shortened V by 6 bases and J by 2 bases, and 17 bases separated the two germline ends. There are 15 residues in the CDR3. Germline CDR1 SGHAT, CDR2 FQNNGV. DNA for the CDR3: TGTGCCAGCAGTCCTCTTGGCGGGTTAGCCTACGAGCAGTACTTC. As protein: CASSPLGGLAYEQYF.

The chain links TRBV7-9 to TRBJ2-3, with 10 bases lining up with TRBD1. The V gene end was trimmed by 3 bases and the J gene end by 0 bases; junction bases not matched to a gene: 6. There are 17 residues in the CDR3. Per germline, CDR1 SEHNR and CDR2 FQNEAQ (reference sequence). The CDR3 here is CASSLLPGQGSTDTQYF. CDR3 coding DNA: TGTGCCAGCAGCTTGTTACCGGGACAGGGGAGCACAGATACGCAGTATTTT.

The rearrangement joins TRBV27 to TRBJ2-3, with 7 bases lining up with TRBD1. The CDR3 is 14 residues long. CDR1 and CDR2 from the germline V gene are MNHEY and SMNVEV (reference sequence). J was trimmed by 4 bases and V by 6 bases; bases with no gene match: 7. CDR3: CASRYRGWADTQYF. The DNA for the CDR3 is TGTGCCAGCAGGTACAGGGGTTGGGCAGATACGCAGTATTTT.

The table lists this clone with a few counts. Different DNA sequences within this sample yield the same CDR3. The rearrangement joins TRBV2 to TRBJ1-5; unclear D gene. The CDR3 extends over 12 amino acids. Germline V lookup: CDR1 SNHLY, CDR2 FYNNEI. Trimming cost V 1 base and J 7 bases, with 5 bases left between them. CDR3 loop: CASSEVGQPQHF. CDR3 nucleotide sequence: TGTGCCAGCAGTGAAGTTGGGCAGCCCCAGCATTTT.

V gene TRBV28 combines with J gene TRBJ1-4; the match to TRBD1 covers 10 bases. CDR3 length equals 15 residues. The V gene end was trimmed by 5 bases and the J gene end by 7 bases; junction bases not matched to a gene: 7. The germline gives CDR1 MDHEN, CDR2 SYDVKM. Here the CDR3 DNA reads TGTGCCAGCAGTGACAGGACAGGGGGATTTGAAAAACTGTTTTTT. It codes for CASSDRTGGFEKLFF.